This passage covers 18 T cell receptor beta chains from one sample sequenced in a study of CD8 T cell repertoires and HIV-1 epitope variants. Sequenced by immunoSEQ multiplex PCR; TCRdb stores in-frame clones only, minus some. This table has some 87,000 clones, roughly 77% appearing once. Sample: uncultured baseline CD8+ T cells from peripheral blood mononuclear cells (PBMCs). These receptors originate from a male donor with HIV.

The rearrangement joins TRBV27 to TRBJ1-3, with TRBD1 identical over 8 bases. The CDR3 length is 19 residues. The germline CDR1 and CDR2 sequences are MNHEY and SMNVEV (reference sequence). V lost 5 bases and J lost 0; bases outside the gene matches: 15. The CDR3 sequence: CASSPFRQGAISSGNTIYF. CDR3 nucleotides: TGTGCCAGCAGTCCATTCCGGCAGGGGGCGATTAGCTCTGGAAACACCATATATTTT.

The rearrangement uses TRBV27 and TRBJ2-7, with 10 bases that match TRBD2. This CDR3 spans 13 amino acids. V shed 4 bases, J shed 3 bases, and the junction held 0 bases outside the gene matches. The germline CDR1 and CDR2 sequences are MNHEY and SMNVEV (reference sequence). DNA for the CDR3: TGTGCCAGCAGTTGGACTAGCGGCTACGAGCAGTACTTC. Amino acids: CASSWTSGYEQYF.

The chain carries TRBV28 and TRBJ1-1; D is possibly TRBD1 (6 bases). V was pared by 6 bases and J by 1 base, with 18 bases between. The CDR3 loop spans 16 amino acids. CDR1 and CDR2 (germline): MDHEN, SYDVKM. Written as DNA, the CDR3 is TGTGCCAGCAGGCAACAGGGAACACCGAAGAACACTGAAGCTTTCTTT. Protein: CASRQQGTPKNTEAFF.

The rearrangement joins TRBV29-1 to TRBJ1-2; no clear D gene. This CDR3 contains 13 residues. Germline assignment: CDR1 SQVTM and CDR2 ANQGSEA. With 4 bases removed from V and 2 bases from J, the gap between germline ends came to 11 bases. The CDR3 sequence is CSVAPNSNYGYTF. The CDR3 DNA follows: TGCAGCGTTGCCCCTAACAGCAACTATGGCTACACCTTC.

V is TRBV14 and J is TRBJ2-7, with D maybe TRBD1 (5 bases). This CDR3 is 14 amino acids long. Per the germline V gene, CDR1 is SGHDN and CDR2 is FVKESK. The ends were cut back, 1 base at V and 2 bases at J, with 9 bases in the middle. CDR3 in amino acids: CASSQADRPYEQYF. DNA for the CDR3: TGTGCCAGCAGCCAAGCCGACAGACCCTACGAGCAGTACTTC.

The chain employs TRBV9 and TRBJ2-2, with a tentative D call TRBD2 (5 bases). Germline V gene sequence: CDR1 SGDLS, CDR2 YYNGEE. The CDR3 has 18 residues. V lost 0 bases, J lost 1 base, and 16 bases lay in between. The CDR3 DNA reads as TGTGCCAGCAGCGTAGCTACCGTAGCGTTAAGGAACACCGGGGAGCTGTTTTTT. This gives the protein CASSVATVALRNTGELFF.

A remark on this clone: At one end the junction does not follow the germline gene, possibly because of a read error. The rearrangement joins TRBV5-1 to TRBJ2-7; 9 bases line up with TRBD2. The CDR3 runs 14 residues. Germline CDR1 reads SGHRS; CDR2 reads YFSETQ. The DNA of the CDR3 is TGCGCCAGCAGCCCACGTATAAGCGGGGGGCCTCTCGCCTTC. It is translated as CASSPRISGGPLAF.

The CDR3 loop reads CASSSRPDYEQYF. For the CDR3, the DNA is TGTGCCAGCAGCTCCAGACCGGACTACGAGCAGTACTTC. J is TRBJ2-7 and V is TRBV13; D call uncertain. CDR3 length equals 13 residues. Per the germline V gene, CDR1 is PRHDT and CDR2 is FYEKMQ (reference sequence). Trimming left V 4 bases short and J 3 bases short, with 10 bases between. Full variable domain (missing parts from reference TRBV13 and TRBJ2-7): AAGVIQSPRHLIKEKRETATLKCYPIPRHDTVYWYQQGPGQDPQFLISFYEKMQSDKGSIPDRFSAQQFSDYHSELNMSSLELGDSALYFCASSSRPDYEQYFGPGTRLTVT.

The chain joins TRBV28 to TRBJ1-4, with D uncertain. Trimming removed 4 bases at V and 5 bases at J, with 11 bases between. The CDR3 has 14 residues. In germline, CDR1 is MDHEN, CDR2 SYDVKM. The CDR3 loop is CASSSLGRNEKLFF. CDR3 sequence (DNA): TGTGCCAGCAGTTCTTTAGGGCGGAATGAAAAACTGTTTTTT.

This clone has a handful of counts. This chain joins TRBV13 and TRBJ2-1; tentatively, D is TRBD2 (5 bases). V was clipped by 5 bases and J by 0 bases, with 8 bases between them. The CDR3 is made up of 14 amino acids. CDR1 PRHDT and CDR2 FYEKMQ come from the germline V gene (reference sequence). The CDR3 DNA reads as TGTGCCAGCAGCCGAGGGAGCTCCTACAATGAGCAGTTCTTC. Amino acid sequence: CASSRGSSYNEQFF.

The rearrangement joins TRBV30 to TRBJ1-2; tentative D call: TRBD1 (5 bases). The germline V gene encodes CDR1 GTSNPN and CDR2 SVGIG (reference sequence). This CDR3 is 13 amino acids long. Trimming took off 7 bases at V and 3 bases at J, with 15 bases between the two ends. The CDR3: CAFTQGADYGYTF. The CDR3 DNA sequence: TGTGCCTTTACTCAAGGGGCCGACTATGGCTACACCTTC.

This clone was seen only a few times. The CDR3 sequence is CASSTVDMTGNIQYF. The CDR3 region has the DNA TGTGCCAGCAGTACGGTCGACATGACAGGGAACATTCAGTACTTC. V usage is TRBV5-6 and J usage is TRBJ2-4; 7 bases line up with TRBD1. Germline V gene lookup returns CDR1 SGHDT and CDR2 YYEEEE. V gave up 5 bases and J gave up 7 bases; unmatched junction bases: 12. CDR3 length equals 15 residues.

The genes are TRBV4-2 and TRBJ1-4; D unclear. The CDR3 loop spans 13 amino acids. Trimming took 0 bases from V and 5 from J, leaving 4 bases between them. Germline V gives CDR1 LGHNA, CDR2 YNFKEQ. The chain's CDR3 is CASSQDRNEKLFF. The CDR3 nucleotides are TGTGCCAGCAGCCAAGACAGGAATGAAAAACTGTTTTTT.

CDR3 in amino acids: CASSLGSGVLYNEQFF. DNA for the CDR3: TGTGCCAGCAGCCTCGGTAGCGGGGTTCTCTACAATGAGCAGTTCTTC. The J gene is TRBJ2-1, the V gene TRBV11-2; 8 nucleotides match TRBD2. The CDR3 spans 16 residues. Germline CDR1 reads SGHAT; CDR2 reads FQNNGV. V trimming: 5 bases; J trimming: 3 bases; junction bases outside the gene matches: 9.

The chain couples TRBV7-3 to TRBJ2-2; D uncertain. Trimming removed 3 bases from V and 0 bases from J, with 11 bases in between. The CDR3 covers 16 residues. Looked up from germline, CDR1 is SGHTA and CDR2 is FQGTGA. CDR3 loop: CASSLGLSSNTGELFF. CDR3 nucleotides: TGTGCCAGCAGCTTGGGGTTATCCTCGAACACCGGGGAGCTGTTTTTT.

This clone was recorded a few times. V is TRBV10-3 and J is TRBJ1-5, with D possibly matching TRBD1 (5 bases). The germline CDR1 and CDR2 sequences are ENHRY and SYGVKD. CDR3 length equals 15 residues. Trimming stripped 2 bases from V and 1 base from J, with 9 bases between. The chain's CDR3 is CAISEEEGSNQPQHF. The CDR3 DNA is TGTGCCATCAGTGAGGAGGAGGGGAGCAATCAGCCCCAGCATTTT.

CDR3 sequence (DNA): TGTGCCAGTAGTATTGGGACTAGCGGGAGCCCTGCCTACGAGCAGTACTTC. Translating it yields CASSIGTSGSPAYEQYF. This chain joins TRBV19 and TRBJ2-7, with 14 nucleotides matching TRBD2. The germline CDR1 and CDR2 sequences are LNHDA and SQIVND (reference sequence). The junction had 6 bases not matched to a gene; V was cut back by 3 bases and J by 2 bases. The CDR3 runs to 17 residues.

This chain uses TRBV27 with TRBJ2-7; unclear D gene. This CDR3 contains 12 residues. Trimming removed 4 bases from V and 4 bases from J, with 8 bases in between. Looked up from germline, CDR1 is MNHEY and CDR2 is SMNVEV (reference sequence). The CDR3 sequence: CASSSSPYEQYF. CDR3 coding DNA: TGTGCCAGCAGTTCCAGCCCGTACGAGCAGTACTTC.